This T cell receptor (beta chain) was profiled in a study of blood T cell repertoires in COVID-19. After removal of 0 bases from V and 1 base from J, the junction contained 3 bases not matched to a gene. The germline V gene has CDR1 SGHRS and CDR2 YFSETQ. This CDR3 comprises 15 residues. The protocol was immunoSEQ multiplex PCR, while the TCRdb copy is restricted to in-frame clones and leaves out a portion. The repertoire holds over 150,000 clones, with approximately 90% as singletons. The TCR was taken from a woman between 18 and 30 years old who had recovered from COVID-19. The specimen sequenced was peripheral blood. The V and J genes are TRBV5-1 and TRBJ1-1, with 7 bases fitting TRBD1. DNA of the CDR3: TGCGCCAGCAGCTTGGAGGGGGCCGGGAACACTGAAGCTTTCTTT. Its translation is CASSLEGAGNTEAFF.